This is a list of T cell receptor beta chains from one sample in a study of T cells in localized non-small cell lung cancer. Produced via immunoSEQ multiplex PCR; TCRdb's table is partial and in-frame only. The sample includes some 90,000 clones, approximately 86% of them seen just once. Sequencing was performed on peripheral blood, taken before any cancer treatment. These receptors all stem from a man between 35 and 75 years old with stage I squamous cell lung carcinoma. Both conserved end residues are part of each CDR3. Each record gives: clone size, V gene, D gene, J gene, CDR3 DNA, CDR3 protein. D genes are given only for firm matches. Clone size is not always given. Where it is, it says once, few, many or a class for expanded clones.

>NA|TRBV7-2|TRBD1|TRBJ2-5
TGTGCCAGCAGCCCAGGGGGACGTCAAGAGACCCAGTACTTC
CASSPGGRQETQYF
>once|TRBV7-9|TRBD2|TRBJ2-3
TGTGCCAGCAGCTCAGACTTGGATTGGGAGGGAGGCACAGATACGCAGTATTTT
CASSSDLDWEGGTDTQYF
>once|TRBV27|NA|TRBJ1-5
TGTGCCAGCAGTCCGACAGGCTATAGCAATCAGCCCCAGCATTTT
CASSPTGYSNQPQHF
>NA|TRBV27|TRBD2|TRBJ2-5
TGTGCCAGCAGCTTAGCGGGGGGAAAGACCCAGTACTTC
CASSLAGGKTQYF
>NA|TRBV7-2|NA|TRBJ2-5
TGTGCCAGCAGCTCCAACAGGGATGGGGAGACCCAGTACTTC
CASSSNRDGETQYF
>once|TRBV28|NA|TRBJ1-5
TGTGCCAGCATAATCGGGGGGGGCAATCAGCCCCAGCATTTT
CASIIGGGNQPQHF
>once|TRBV11-2|NA|TRBJ1-4
TGTGCCAGCAGCTGGAGTGCAACTAATGAAAAACTGTTTTTT
CASSWSATNEKLFF
>NA|TRBV5-4|NA|TRBJ1-5
TGTGCCAGCAGCTTTAATAGCAATCAGCCCCAGCATTTT
CASSFNSNQPQHF
>NA|TRBV9|TRBD1|TRBJ2-2
TGTGCCAGCAACAGGGGAACCCCGACCGGGGAGCTGTTTTTT
CASNRGTPTGELFF
>few|TRBV28|NA|TRBJ1-3
TGTGCCACCGTAGGTAGAAACACCATATATTTT
CATVGRNTIYF
>NA|TRBV9|NA|TRBJ1-1
TGTGCCAGCAGCCTCGCGGGGGTAGGGGGGACTGAAGCTTTCTTT
CASSLAGVGGTEAFF
>NA|TRBV6-1|NA|TRBJ2-7
TGTGCCAGCAGTGAACGGGACCTCCCTTCCTACGAGCAGTACTTC
CASSERDLPSYEQYF
>NA|TRBV7-9|NA|TRBJ1-3
TGTGCCAGCAGCCACTCCGATACCGGAGGGGGAAACACCATATATTTT
CASSHSDTGGGNTIYF
>NA|TRBV4-1|TRBD1|TRBJ2-7
TGCGCCAGCAGCCGTTCCGGGACAGGGGACGAGCAGTACTTC
CASSRSGTGDEQYF
>once|TRBV28|NA|TRBJ1-2
TGTGCCATCAAACAGACTCGCTACACCTTC
CAIKQTRYTF
>once|TRBV9|NA|TRBJ2-6
TGTGCCAGCAGCGTAGACCGGGGCTCTGGGGCCAACGTCCTGACTTTC
CASSVDRGSGANVLTF
>NA|TRBV7-2|TRBD1|TRBJ1-4
TGTGCCAGCAGCTTAGCGGAGGCAGGGGGGGAAAAACTGTTTTTT
CASSLAEAGGEKLFF
>NA|TRBV7-3|TRBD2|TRBJ2-5
TGTGCCAGCAGCCTTGGGACTAGCGGGGGGGCCCGGGAGACCCAGTACTTC
CASSLGTSGGARETQYF
>NA|TRBV5-5|TRBD1|TRBJ1-2
TGTGCCAGCAACCCGGAAGGGGGCTTTGGCTACACCTTC
CASNPEGGFGYTF
>NA|TRBV14|NA|TRBJ2-3
TGTGCCAGCAGCAGACGGGCAAGAGCAGATACGCAGTATTTT
CASSRRARADTQYF
>few|TRBV5-1|NA|TRBJ1-1
TGCGCCAGCAATGCGAAGGAGTCGAACACTGAAGCTTTCTTT
CASNAKESNTEAFF
>NA|TRBV5-4|NA|TRBJ2-2
TGTGCCAGCAGCCGGACGGGCCTGAACACCGGGGAGCTGTTTTTT
CASSRTGLNTGELFF
>NA|TRBV19|NA|TRBJ1-6
TGTGCCAGTAGTATAGGAGGCAGCTCCCCAGGTTCACCCCTCCACTTT
CASSIGGSSPGSPLHF
>NA|TRBV28|NA|TRBJ2-5
TGTGCCAGCAGTTCTCCCCACCGGGGTAACCAAGAGACCCAGTACTTC
CASSSPHRGNQETQYF
>NA|TRBV28|NA|TRBJ1-1
TGTGCCAGCACATCTTTGAACACTGAAGCTTTCTTT
CASTSLNTEAFF
>NA|TRBV4-1|NA|TRBJ1-2
TGCGCCAGCAGCCAAGTTATAAGAACAACGAAGAACTATGGCTACACCTTC
CASSQVIRTTKNYGYTF
>NA|TRBV28|NA|TRBJ1-2
TGTGCCAGCAGCCTGGGGGGCAGTAACTATGGCTACACCTTC
CASSLGGSNYGYTF
>NA|TRBV6-1|NA|TRBJ2-3
TGTGCCAGCAGTGGACAGAAAACAGATACGCAGTATTTT
CASSGQKTDTQYF
>NA|TRBV6-1|NA|TRBJ1-1
TGTGCCAGCAGTGAAAGGAGGGGTGGAAGGGCTTTCTTT
CASSERRGGRAFF
>NA|TRBV2|TRBD1|TRBJ2-7
TGTGCCAGCAGTCCTAGGACAGGGGGCGAGCAGTACTTC
CASSPRTGGEQYF
>NA|TRBV9|NA|TRBJ1-5
TGTGCCAGCAGCGAGGGACCCACGGCTCAGCCCCAGCATTTT
CASSEGPTAQPQHF
>NA|TRBV2|NA|TRBJ2-3
TGTGCCAGCAGCGGGGGCCTCACAGATACGCAGTATTTT
CASSGGLTDTQYF
>NA|TRBV10-3|NA|TRBJ1-1
TGTGCCATCAGAGCACAGGAGTTCACTGAAGCTTTCTTT
CAIRAQEFTEAFF
>NA|TRBV6-5|NA|TRBJ1-5
TGTGCCAGCAGTTACTCGGGAGCGGAAAATCAGCCCCAGCATTTT
CASSYSGAENQPQHF
>NA|TRBV30|NA|TRBJ1-1
TGTGCCTGGAGTGTACCAGCGGCTGAAGCTTTCTTT
CAWSVPAAEAFF
>NA|TRBV2|NA|TRBJ2-7
TGTGCCAGCAGTATCCGAACCTACGAGCAGTACTTC
CASSIRTYEQYF
>once|TRBV10-3|TRBD1|TRBJ1-6
TGTGCCATCAGTGAGTCAGGGGGCGGTTCACCCCTCCACTTT
CAISESGGGSPLHF
>once|TRBV5-1|NA|TRBJ2-2
TGCGCCAGCAGCTTGGCCGTGGGACCCACCGGGGAGCTGTTTTTT
CASSLAVGPTGELFF
>NA|TRBV5-6|TRBD1|TRBJ1-5
TGTGCCAGCAGCTCCTACAGGGGGGGGCAGCCCCAGCATTTT
CASSSYRGGQPQHF
>NA|TRBV7-9|NA|TRBJ2-3
TGTGCCAGCAGCTTAGAGGGGCCAGATACGCAGTATTTT
CASSLEGPDTQYF